This TCR beta chain was sequenced during a study of tumor T cells in aggressive B-cell lymphoma. Measured with immunoSEQ multiplex PCR; TCRdb has only the in-frame clones, and not every one. The sample has thousands of clones, over 75% seen once. This CDR3 has 17 residues. The V and J ends lost 5 bases and 0 bases, in that order; junction bases with no gene match: 9. CDR1 LGHNA and CDR2 YSLEER come from the germline V gene. This clonotype originated in an adult with diffuse large B cell lymphoma. The sequenced material came from tumor tissue. The chain is built from TRBV4-3 and TRBJ2-2; TRBD1 matches at 7 bases. CDR3 nucleotides: TGCGCCAGCAGCGCCGAGCGGACAGGACCGAACACCGGGGAGCTGTTTTTT. Translating it yields CASSAERTGPNTGELFF.